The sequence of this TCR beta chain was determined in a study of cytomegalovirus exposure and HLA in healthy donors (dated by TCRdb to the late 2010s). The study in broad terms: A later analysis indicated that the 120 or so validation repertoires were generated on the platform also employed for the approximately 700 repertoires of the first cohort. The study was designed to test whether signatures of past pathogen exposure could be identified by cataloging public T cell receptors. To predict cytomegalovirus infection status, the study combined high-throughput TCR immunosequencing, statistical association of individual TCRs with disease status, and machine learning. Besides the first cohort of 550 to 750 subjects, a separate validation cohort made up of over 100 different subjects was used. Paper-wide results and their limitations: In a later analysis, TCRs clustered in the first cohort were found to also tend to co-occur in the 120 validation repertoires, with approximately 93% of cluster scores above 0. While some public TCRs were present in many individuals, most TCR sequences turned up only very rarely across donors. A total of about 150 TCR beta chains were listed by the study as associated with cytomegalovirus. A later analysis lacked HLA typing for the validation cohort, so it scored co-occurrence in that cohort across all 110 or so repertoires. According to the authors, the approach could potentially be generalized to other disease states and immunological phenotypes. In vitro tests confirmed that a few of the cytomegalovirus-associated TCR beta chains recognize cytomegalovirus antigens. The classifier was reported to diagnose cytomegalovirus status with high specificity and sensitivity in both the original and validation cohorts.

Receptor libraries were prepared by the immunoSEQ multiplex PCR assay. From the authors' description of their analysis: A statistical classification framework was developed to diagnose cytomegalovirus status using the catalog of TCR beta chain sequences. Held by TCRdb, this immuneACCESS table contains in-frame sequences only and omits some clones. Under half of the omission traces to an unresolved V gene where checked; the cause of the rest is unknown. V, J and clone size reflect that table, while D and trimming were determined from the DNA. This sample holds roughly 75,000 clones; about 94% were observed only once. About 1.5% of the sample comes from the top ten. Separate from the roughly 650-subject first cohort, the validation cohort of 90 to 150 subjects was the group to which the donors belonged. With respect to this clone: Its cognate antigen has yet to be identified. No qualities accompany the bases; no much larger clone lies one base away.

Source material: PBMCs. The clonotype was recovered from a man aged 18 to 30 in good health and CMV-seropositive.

The CDR3 protein sequence reads: CASRETLTGFNNEQFF. DNA sequence: TGTGCCAGCAGGGAAACGCTGACAGGGTTTAACAATGAGCAGTTCTTC. Recombination joined TRBV7-9 with TRBJ2-1; the central 7 bases match TRBD1. CDR1 is given as SEHNR and CDR2 as FQNEAQ, both from the germline V gene (reference sequence). The CDR3 starts with the cysteine, ends with the phenylalanine, and has 16 residues. Just the 48-base CDR3 DNA is kept, in frame starting at base 1. V loses 6 bases at its end and J loses 5 bases; junction bases beyond the gene matches: 13.